Listed here are 5 T cell receptor beta chains from one sample, sequenced in a study of blood T cell repertoires in COVID-19. Sequencing was performed with immunoSEQ multiplex PCR; in TCRdb, only in-frame clones are kept and a portion is missing. Seen here are fewer than 400,000 clones, roughly 86% observed once, and the top ten hold roughly 1.9%. Sequences were obtained from peripheral blood. These receptors were taken from a woman under 40 with COVID-19, enrolled during active disease.

The CDR3 DNA is TGTGCCAGCACTGGAACCGAGGAATCCTACAATGAGCAGTTCTTC. As protein: CASTGTEESYNEQFF. V gene TRBV2 combines with J gene TRBJ2-1; no clear D gene. This CDR3 is 15 amino acids long. The germline V gene encodes CDR1 SNHLY and CDR2 FYNNEI. The germline V and J ends were trimmed by 7 bases and 1 base, with 14 bases remaining between them.

This clone was seen once. The chain is built from TRBV6-5 and TRBJ2-7; D is perhaps TRBD2 (6 bases). This CDR3 spans 12 amino acids. Between the trimmed V and J ends, which lost 6 bases and 7 bases, there was a span of 13 bases. Germline-derived CDR1 and CDR2 are MNHEY and SVGAGI. The CDR3 spells CASSYGREEQYV. As DNA, the CDR3 is TGTGCCAGCAGCTACGGGAGAGAAGAGCAGTACGTC.

This chain connects TRBV14 to TRBJ2-7; D ambiguous. The germline V gene has CDR1 SGHDN and CDR2 FVKESK. The V and J ends lost 2 bases and 7 bases respectively, with 18 bases between them. The CDR3 is made up of 15 amino acids. This CDR3 is CASSQLQFPRSEQYF. CDR3 sequence (DNA): TGTGCCAGCAGCCAATTACAATTCCCCCGCAGTGAGCAGTACTTC.

J is TRBJ1-3 and V is TRBV23-1, with D possibly matching TRBD1 (5 bases). TRBV23-1 is annotated as an ORF whose role is uncertain. This CDR3 contains 16 residues. V lost 4 bases, J lost 1 base, and 14 bases lay in between. The CDR3 DNA follows: TGCGCCAGCAGTCCACGGGGGGGAACGTCTGGAAACACCATATATTTT. Translating gives CASSPRGGTSGNTIYF.

The genes are TRBV6-6 and TRBJ2-1, with 7 bases fitting TRBD2. The CDR3 covers 14 residues. V lost 11 bases and J lost 0; bases outside the gene matches: 7. Germline V gene sequence: CDR1 MNHNY, CDR2 SVGAGI (reference sequence). This CDR3 is CASKSGDSYNEQFF. CDR3 sequence (DNA): TGTGCCTCAAAAAGCGGGGACTCCTACAATGAGCAGTTCTTC.